The count of the clone carrying this TCR beta chain is one. The data were taken from a study of CD8 T cells in Susac syndrome. As for the study in general: Blood was drawn from Susac syndrome patients while they were therapy-naive, on corticosteroids, or on intravenous immunoglobulin alone.

Random hexamers were used to reverse transcribe the RNA input (about 0.5 to 1 ug). Coverage of TCR beta CDR3 amplification by immunoSEQ multiplex PCR extended to 54 Vbeta and 13 Jbeta. TCRdb reprocessed the immunoSEQ multiplex PCR reads with MiXCR, giving one entry per CDR3 protein. The sample consists of about 53,000 distinct CDR3 sequences, approximately 95% of them appearing once. In germline, CDR1 is DFQATT, CDR2 SNEGSKA (reference sequence). Trimming shortened V by 7 bases and J by 11 bases, and 14 bases separated the two germline ends. This CDR3 comprises 10 residues. The clonotype was recovered from a human donor with Susac syndrome. The chain employs TRBV20-1 and TRBJ1-1; unclear D gene. Sequenced: CD8+ T cells from PBMCs. The chain's CDR3 is CSVESGRAFF. As DNA, the CDR3 is TGCAGTGTTGAATCAGGTCGGGCTTTCTTT.